Sequencing of this TCR beta chain was carried out in a study of CD8 T cells in Susac syndrome. In the multiple sclerosis control group, patients were treatment-naive and had stable or active relapsing-remitting disease. Negative isolation yielded CD4+ and CD8+ T cells, and FACS enriched TEMRA cells. The RNA, about 0.45 to 1 ug, was put through reverse transcription using random hexamers. Amplification of TCR beta CDR3 by immunoSEQ multiplex PCR spanned 54 Vbeta and 13 Jbeta. One entry per CDR3 protein, called by TCRdb with MiXCR from the immunoSEQ multiplex PCR reads. The sample includes around 130,000 distinct CDR3 sequences, roughly 96% seen only once; the top ten take around 0.12%. Study-level results: As the study acknowledged, the number of individuals in its TCR sequencing and HLA analysis was relatively small.

Points on this clonotype: What it binds is not known.

CDR1 and CDR2 from the germline V gene are MNHEY and SVGEGT. Trimming removed 7 bases from V and 5 bases from J, with 11 bases in between. This CDR3 contains 12 residues. Sequenced sample: CD4+ T cells from PBMCs. The chain links TRBV6-2 or TRBV6-3 to TRBJ2-5; D is undetermined. The TCR originated in a human donor with multiple sclerosis. The CDR3 DNA is TGTGCCAGCAACCCCGCGAGGGAGACCCAGTACTTC. Its protein is CASNPARETQYF.